This entry describes one TCR beta chain. The specificity of this receptor is unknown. No per-base quality is available; no much larger clone lies one base away. TCRbeta CDR3 regions were amplified from genomic DNA by means of the immunoSEQ Assay, a bias-controlled multiplex PCR. For the original study's pipeline: The number of nucleated cells in each sample was estimated by amplification of reference gene primers within the assay. To quantify the absolute abundance of each unique TCRbeta CDR3 rearrangement, sequence reads were collapsed and filtered. For each sample, productive Simpson clonality was calculated as the square root of Simpson's diversity index across productive rearrangements. What TCRdb holds here is the immuneACCESS table cut down to in-frame rearrangements. Part of the clones is not present; checked against another copy, under half of the missing clones reflect an unresolved V gene, and the others are unexplained. V, J and clone size are those of that table, while D and trimming were read from the DNA. The sample has nearly 250,000 clones on record, about 83% of them singletons. The ten top clones hold roughly 2% of the sample.

The data stem from a study of blood T cell repertoires in COVID-19 (dated by TCRdb to about 2020). General notes on the study: Samples from collaborators originated in the United States, Italy and Spain and spanned both the acute and convalescent phases of COVID-19. The material from the prospective study consisted of cDNA or gDNA derived from T cells, B-cell-depleted T cells, or PBMCs. Subjects who had been exposed to COVID-19, were actively infected with it, or had recovered from it provided the deeply sampled blood TCRbeta repertoires that made up the dataset. A freely available public database, intended as a resource for researchers studying the immune response to SARS-CoV-2, is where the repertoires were released. Samples came from the ongoing ImmuneRACE study (first 160 participants) plus 1,254 subjects from 6 global collaborators. Sample metadata almost always included a de-identified subject ID, COVID-19 status, age in years and sex. Where available, HLA class I and class II types were obtained from metadata supplied by the sample provider rather than from assay-based typing. Study-level results and caveats: Clinical and demographic metadata were provided uncurated, with the amount varying by source and participant.

Participants in the prospective study were aged roughly 18 to 89 years, lived in 20 to 30 United States geographic areas, and enrolled through a virtual design. In the prospective study, cohorts were assigned on the basis of participant-reported clinical history obtained from a screening survey and a study questionnaire. Recovered participants in ImmuneRACE Cohort 3 were defined by two consecutive negative NP/OP PCR tests, clearance by a healthcare professional, or resolution of symptoms. In the prospective study, whole blood, serum and a nasopharyngeal or oropharyngeal swab were collected from each participant by mobile phlebotomists. Participants in the prospective study had the option to provide additional blood draws and questionnaires over a 2-month period. Blood samples from the prospective study were shipped frozen or at room temperature prior to DNA extraction. The V end loses 1 base and the J end loses 5 bases, and a stretch of 8 bases separates them. Inclusive of the bounding cysteine and phenylalanine, the CDR3 is 13 residues long. The entry retains the CDR3 DNA only, 39 bases that are in frame from base 1. CDR1 and CDR2, looked up from the germline V gene (reference sequence), are LNHDA and SQIVND.

Here the chain combines TRBV19 and TRBJ1-1, and TRBD1 may be the D gene, going by 5 matching bases. The sample comprised PBMCs or T cells enriched from blood (not recorded which). The sequence was obtained from a woman in her fifties or sixties who had recovered from COVID-19. The bases read TGTGCCAGTAGTATAGGGGGGGATACTGAAGCTTTCTTT. The translation is CASSIGGDTEAFF.